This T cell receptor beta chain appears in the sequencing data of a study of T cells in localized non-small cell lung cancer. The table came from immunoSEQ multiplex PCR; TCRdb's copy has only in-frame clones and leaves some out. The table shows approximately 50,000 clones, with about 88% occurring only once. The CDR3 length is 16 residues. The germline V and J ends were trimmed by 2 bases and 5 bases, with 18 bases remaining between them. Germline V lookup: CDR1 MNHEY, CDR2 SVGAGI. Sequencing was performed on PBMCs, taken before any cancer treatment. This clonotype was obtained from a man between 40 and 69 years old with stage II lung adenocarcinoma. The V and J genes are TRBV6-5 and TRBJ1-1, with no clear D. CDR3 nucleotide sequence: TGTGCCAGCAGTTACACCCCGGAAGTCCAAGGGACTGAAGCTTTCTTT. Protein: CASSYTPEVQGTEAFF.